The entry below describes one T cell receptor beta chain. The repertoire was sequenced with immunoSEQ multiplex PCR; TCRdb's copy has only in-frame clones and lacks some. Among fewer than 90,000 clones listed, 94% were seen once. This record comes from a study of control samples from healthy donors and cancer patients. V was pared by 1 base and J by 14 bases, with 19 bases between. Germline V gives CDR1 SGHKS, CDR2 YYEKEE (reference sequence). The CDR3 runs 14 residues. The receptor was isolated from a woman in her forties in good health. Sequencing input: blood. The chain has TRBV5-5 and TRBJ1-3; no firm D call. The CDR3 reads CASSLWAGHASVYF. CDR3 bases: TGTGCCAGCAGCTTGTGGGCAGGTCACGCTTCGGTATATTTT.